Presented here are 7 T cell receptor beta chains from one specimen sequenced in a study of cytomegalovirus exposure and HLA in healthy donors. PCR amplification relied on 60 Vbeta primers (plus 13 Jbeta primers). The table came from immunoSEQ multiplex PCR; TCRdb's copy has only in-frame clones and leaves some out. The sample lists 150,000 to 200,000 clones, almost 85% occurring once. The sequencing input was PBMCs. The receptors stem from a girl aged 10 to 17 in good health and CMV-seropositive.

The genes are TRBV5-6 and TRBJ1-2, with D possibly matching TRBD1 (6 bases). Germline V gene sequence: CDR1 SGHDT, CDR2 YYEEEE. The V end lost 3 bases, the J end lost 2 bases, and 14 bases lay between the germline ends. The CDR3 is 15 residues long. This chain's CDR3 is CASSSGQNLNYGYTF. The CDR3 DNA reads TGTGCCAGCAGCTCCGGACAGAACCTAAACTATGGCTACACCTTC. Filled out from reference TRBV5-6 and TRBJ1-2, the complete variable domain reads DAGVTQSPTHLIKTRGQQVTLRCSPKSGHDTVSWYQQALGQGPQFIFQYYEEEERQRGNFPDRFSGHQFPNYSSELNVNALLLGDSALYLCASSSGQNLNYGYTFGSGTRLTVV.

The V call is TRBV19, the J call TRBJ1-3; D perhaps matches TRBD1 (6 bases). The CDR3 extends over 18 amino acids. V was clipped by 6 bases and J by 0 bases, with 21 bases between them. Germline V CDR1 and CDR2: LNHDA, SQIVND (reference sequence). The CDR3, as DNA: TGTGCCAGTAGCCTGGGAGGGCCAGGGGCGAACTCTGGAAACACCATATATTTT. Translated, it gives CASSLGGPGANSGNTIYF.

The chain carries TRBV18 and TRBJ2-3; TRBD2 aligns across 15 bases. The germline CDR1 and CDR2 sequences are KGHSH and LQKENI. Trimming cost V 3 bases and J 5 bases; bases outside gene matches: 6. This CDR3 contains 17 residues. CDR3 protein: CASSPWTSGGARDTQYF. The CDR3 coding sequence is TGTGCCAGCTCACCCTGGACTAGCGGGGGGGCCCGAGATACGCAGTATTTT.

This sequence joins TRBV25-1 and TRBJ1-6, with a possible D match to TRBD1 (5 bases). V lost 1 base and J lost 4, with 11 bases in between. The CDR3 spans 16 residues. The germline gives CDR1 MGHDK, CDR2 SYGVNS. The DNA for the CDR3 is TGTGCCAGCAGTGAATTAGGGGACTATTATAATTCACCCCTCCACTTT. Translation gives CASSELGDYYNSPLHF.

The chain uses TRBV18 and TRBJ1-2; no clear D. Per germline, CDR1 KGHSH and CDR2 LQKENI. The CDR3 totals 19 residues. The ends were cut back, 2 bases at V and 2 bases at J, with 24 bases in the middle. The CDR3 bases are TGTGCCAGCTCACCAGGATTCGGGCAGCGAACTACGGGGAACTATGGCTACACCTTC. Protein product: CASSPGFGQRTTGNYGYTF.

The CDR3 DNA reads as TGTGCCAGCAGCTCCAGGAATAGCAATCAGCCCCAGCATTTT. It yields the protein CASSSRNSNQPQHF. The V and J genes are TRBV5-6 and TRBJ1-5; no firm D call. V was trimmed by 3 bases and J by 0 bases, leaving 7 bases between them. This CDR3 spans 14 amino acids. From germline, CDR1 is SGHDT and CDR2 YYEEEE.

The V and J genes are TRBV2 and TRBJ1-2; 9 bases are shared with TRBD1. V shed 7 bases and J 4 bases; nucleotides not matched to a gene: 7. This CDR3 has 14 amino acids. Germline V gives CDR1 SNHLY, CDR2 FYNNEI. This CDR3 reads CASKRTGGGYGYTF. CDR3 nucleotide sequence: TGTGCCAGCAAAAGAACAGGGGGCGGCTATGGCTACACCTTC.